These T cell receptor beta chains were read from a single sample in a study of CD8 T cells in Susac syndrome. TCRdb itself ran the immunoSEQ multiplex PCR reads through MiXCR, one entry per CDR3 protein. This table has approximately 80,000 distinct CDR3 sequences, approximately 95% appearing once. The sequenced material came from CD8+ T cells from PBMCs. These receptors were obtained from a human donor with Susac syndrome. Both conserved end residues are part of each CDR3. D genes are given only for firm matches. Only part of the rows carry a size: once, few, many, or a class if the clone is expanded.

d_call	v_call	clone_size	j_call	cdr3_nt	cdr3_aa
-	TRBV7-9	-	TRBJ1-5	TGTGCCAGCACCGACGAGGGAGCCATCCGAAATTTT	CASTDEGAIRNF
TRBD1	TRBV24-1	-	TRBJ1-5	TGTGCCACCAGTGAGGGACAGGGAGCGTCATCGCCCCAGCATTTT	CATSEGQGASSPQHF
-	TRBV2	-	TRBJ2-7	TGTGCCAGCTCCTGGGACAACACCTACGAGCAGTACTTC	CASSWDNTYEQYF
-	TRBV9	-	TRBJ2-1	TGTGCCAGCAGCAACGGGAATGAGCAGTTCTTC	CASSNGNEQFF
TRBD1	TRBV29-1	-	TRBJ2-7	TGCAGCGGTATCGGGCAGGGGGTCGGGGAGCAGTACTTC	CSGIGQGVGEQYF
-	TRBV15	-	TRBJ2-6	TGTGCCACCAGCCGGGGGGCCAACGTCCTGACTTTC	CATSRGANVLTF
-	TRBV12-3/TRBV12-4	-	TRBJ1-5	TGTGCCAGCAGTTATACAACAGGCCCTGGGGGTGGCCAGCATTTT	CASSYTTGPGGGQHF
TRBD2	TRBV7-9	-	TRBJ2-1	TGTGCCAGCAGCCCACGACTAGCGGGGGATCCCAATGAGCAGTTCTTC	CASSPRLAGDPNEQFF
TRBD1	TRBV7-9	-	TRBJ2-1	TGTGCCAGCACCCCGACAGGGGAGGCTTACAATGAGCAGTTCTTC	CASTPTGEAYNEQFF
TRBD1	TRBV6-6	-	TRBJ2-1	TGTGCCAGCAGTGAGACAGGGCGGGAGCAGTTCTTC	CASSETGREQFF
-	TRBV12-3/TRBV12-4	-	TRBJ2-7	TGTGCCAGCAGCCCACTTTTGTCCTACGAGCAGTACTTC	CASSPLLSYEQYF
-	TRBV7-9	-	TRBJ2-7	TGTGCCAGCAGCCACCGGACGGGCTACGAGCAGTACTTC	CASSHRTGYEQYF
-	TRBV11-1	few	TRBJ2-3	TGTGCCAGCAGCCTTAGAGGGGGAAGCACAGATACGCAGTATTTT	CASSLRGGSTDTQYF
-	TRBV7-9	once	TRBJ2-3	TGTGCCAGCAGAGAAGGGGGCACAGATACGCAGTATTTT	CASREGGTDTQYF
-	TRBV7-2	-	TRBJ2-7	TGTGCCAGCAGCCCGACAGAGACCTACGAGCAGTACTTC	CASSPTETYEQYF
TRBD2	TRBV5-4	-	TRBJ2-3	TGTGCCAGCAGCGGGAACGTGGGGACTAGGGGTGGAGATACGCAGTATTTT	CASSGNVGTRGGDTQYF
-	TRBV6-4	-	TRBJ2-7	TGTGCCAGCAGTAAGGGGGGAGACGAGCAGTACTTC	CASSKGGDEQYF
-	TRBV6-5	-	TRBJ2-2	TGTGCCAGCAGTTATGGGGGACCCGGGGAGCTGTTTTTT	CASSYGGPGELFF
TRBD2	TRBV3-1	-	TRBJ2-7	TGTGCCAGCAGCCTTCTAGCGGGGGCCCCCTACGAGCAGTACTTC	CASSLLAGAPYEQYF
-	TRBV29-1	-	TRBJ1-2	TGCAGCGTCAACCTGCGGGGGACTGGCTACACCTTC	CSVNLRGTGYTF
TRBD2	TRBV20-1	-	TRBJ2-3	TGCAGTGCTAGAGATCCGGGGACTAGGACAGATACGCAGTATTTT	CSARDPGTRTDTQYF
-	TRBV9	-	TRBJ2-1	TGTGCCAGCAGCGTAGAAGGGACCAGAGTAGGGGAGCAGTTCTTC	CASSVEGTRVGEQFF
-	TRBV11-2	-	TRBJ2-3	TGTGCCAGCAGCTTAGAGATCACAGATACGCAGTATTTT	CASSLEITDTQYF
-	TRBV7-9	-	TRBJ2-7	TGTGCCAGCAGCTTAGGAGGGGTTGGGCTCGAGCAGTACTTC	CASSLGGVGLEQYF
-	TRBV2	-	TRBJ2-3	TGTGCCGGAAAACGTGGGATCCGGACAGATACGCAGTATTTT	CAGKRGIRTDTQYF
-	TRBV5-6	-	TRBJ2-4	TGTGCCAGCAGCGTATCTCCCTCCGGCGAGATTCAGTACTTC	CASSVSPSGEIQYF
TRBD2	TRBV7-3	-	TRBJ2-1	TGTGCCAGCAGCTTACTTAGCGGGGGGCACCGCTCCTACAATGAGCAGTTCTTC	CASSLLSGGHRSYNEQFF
-	TRBV21-1	-	TRBJ2-7	TGTGCCAGCAGCAGGCGGGGGGCCCTCTACGAGCAGTACTTC	CASSRRGALYEQYF